This record looks at one T cell receptor (beta chain) sequence and its context. The antigen is undetermined. V was clipped by 6 bases and J by 6 bases; unmatched bases: 10. This CDR3 is built from 15 residues. Germline V lookup: CDR1 SNHLY, CDR2 FYNNEI. The data were taken from a study of T-cell memory formation after mild COVID-19. Study-level information: Among the donors, TCR clusters were largely specific to each donor.

TCRdb used MiXCR to reprocess the 5' RACE reads, holding one entry per CDR3 protein. The sample lists more than 120,000 distinct CDR3 sequences, 15% to 20% occurring once. Study conclusions and caveats: Chiefly within CM and EM were the contracting CD4+ clones; CD8+ ones were within EMRA.

The chain recombines TRBV2 with TRBJ2-1, with TRBD2 matching over 8 bases. The clonotype was recovered from an adult woman who had mild COVID-19 (a few samples of this study predate the infection). Cell type and time point are not known. Material: PBMCs or a T cell subset sorted from them (not recorded which). The CDR3 protein is CASSPGTRKGNEQFF. The CDR3 region has the DNA TGTGCCAGCAGCCCCGGGACTAGGAAAGGCAATGAGCAGTTCTTC.